Shown below are 22 T cell receptor beta chains from a single sample sequenced in a study of T cells in Graves' hyperthyroidism and ophthalmopathy. The CDR3 regions of TCR beta were amplified from RNA transcripts. First-round RT-PCR of the TCR CDR3 relied on the HTBI primer set. MiXCR, run by TCRdb on the multiplex PCR reads, gives a single entry per CDR3 protein. Of approximately 400,000 distinct CDR3 sequences in the sample, roughly 13% were seen once. The sequenced sample was blood. The receptor set was obtained from a man aged 50-59 years with Graves' ophthalmopathy.

This clonotype was picked up one time. This clone may be a read error of a much larger clone one base away. This likely comes from a read error, as the CDR3 has no conserved phenylalanine or tryptophan at its end. The rearrangement joins TRBV20-1 to TRBJ2-2; D perhaps matches TRBD2 (6 bases). Germline V gene lookup returns CDR1 DFQATT and CDR2 SNEGSKA (reference sequence). This CDR3 is 13 amino acids long. Trimming pared 5 bases from V and 4 bases from J, leaving 11 bases between. The CDR3, as DNA: TGCAGTGCTGCCCCGGAGGGCACCGGGGAGCTGTTTTCT. It specifies CSAAPEGTGELFS.

This clonotype was found many times. The rearrangement joins TRBV30 to TRBJ2-2; D is ambiguous. Trimming cost V 2 bases and J 7 bases, with 11 bases left between them. The length of the CDR3 is 13 residues. Germline V gene lookup returns CDR1 GTSNPN and CDR2 SVGIG (reference sequence). The CDR3 sequence: CAWSRNPFGELFF. CDR3 in DNA: TGTGCCTGGAGTAGGAATCCATTCGGGGAGCTGTTTTTT.

In its sample, this clonotype was seen many times. The CDR3 nucleotides read TGTGCTAGTGGTTTGGCAAAATCAGGGGACAAGTCCTACGAGCAGTACTTC. Translated, it gives CASGLAKSGDKSYEQYF. This sequence joins TRBV12-5 and TRBJ2-7, with D perhaps matching TRBD1 (6 bases). Between the trimmed V and J ends, which lost 1 base and 1 base, there was a span of 17 bases. This CDR3 region has 17 residues. Per germline, CDR1 LGHNT and CDR2 FRNRAP.

This chain joins TRBV29-1 and TRBJ2-7; possibly TRBD1 for D (5 bases). V lost 4 bases and J lost 4, with 11 bases in between. Germline lookup yields CDR1 SQVTM and CDR2 ANQGSEA. The CDR3 runs 12 residues. Written as DNA, the CDR3 is TGCAGCGTTGCACAGGACAAATACGAGCAGTACTTC. It codes for CSVAQDKYEQYF.

This clonotype was seen at least ten times. This rearrangement joins TRBV27 to TRBJ2-2, with D perhaps TRBD1 or TRBD2 (5 bases each). V was cut by 5 bases and J by 3 bases, with 16 bases left in between. Germline V CDR1 and CDR2: MNHEY, SMNVEV (reference sequence). The CDR3 consists of 16 residues. This chain's CDR3 is CASSPRAQGDTGELFF. The DNA of the CDR3 is TGTGCCAGCAGTCCCCGGGCCCAGGGAGACACCGGGGAGCTGTTTTTT.

In its sample, this clonotype was seen once. A single base separates this from a much larger clone, so it may be a read error. The rearrangement links TRBV28 to TRBJ1-5; D remains unclear. CDR1 is MDHEN, CDR2 SYDVKM, per germline. The CDR3 is 13 amino acids. The CDR3 reads CVSSPPRGQPQHF. The CDR3 nucleotides are TGTGTCAGCAGCCCTCCGCGGGGTCAGCCCCAGCATTTT.

V and J are TRBV29-1 and TRBJ1-1, with D uncertain. Trimming took off 5 bases at V and 1 base at J, with 11 bases between the two ends. The CDR3 loop spans 13 amino acids. Germline V gene data show CDR1 as SQVTM and CDR2 as ANQGSEA. CDR3 bases: TGCAGCGTTAGGTTAAGGGCGAACACTGAAGCTTTCTTT. It yields the protein CSVRLRANTEAFF.

The chain has TRBV19 and TRBJ2-7; 8 positions match TRBD2. The V gene end was trimmed by 6 bases and the J gene end by 1 base; junction bases not matched to a gene: 5. The CDR3 totals 14 residues. Germline CDR1 LNHDA, CDR2 SQIVND (reference sequence). The CDR3 loop is CASSGRATSYEQYF. CDR3 nucleotides: TGTGCCAGTAGCGGGAGGGCCACTTCCTACGAGCAGTACTTC.

This clonotype was found many times. This sequence joins TRBV5-4 and TRBJ2-3; D gene unclear. CDR1 is SGHNT, CDR2 YYREEE, per germline (reference sequence). This CDR3 has 12 residues. V was pared by 8 bases and J by 6 bases, with 13 bases between. CDR3 sequence: CASRRQGDTQYF. For the CDR3, the DNA is TGTGCCAGTAGGAGACAAGGTGATACGCAGTATTTT.

This clonotype was found many times. The chain uses TRBV2 and TRBJ2-1, with 11 nucleotides matching TRBD2. Germline CDR1 SNHLY, CDR2 FYNNEI. V lost 6 bases, J lost 4 bases, and 5 bases stayed unmatched. The length of the CDR3 is 15 residues. The CDR3 region has the DNA TGTGCCAGCAGAGGGACTAGCGGAGGATACAATGAGCAGTTCTTC. Its protein is CASRGTSGGYNEQFF.

This clonotype has a count of ten or more. J is TRBJ2-1 and V is TRBV15; tentatively, D is TRBD2 (5 bases). The germline V gene has CDR1 LNHNV and CDR2 YYDKDF (reference sequence). This CDR3 comprises 17 residues. V was cut by 3 bases and J by 0 bases, with 15 bases left in between. CDR3 in amino acids: CATSRGKADSSYNEQFF. The CDR3 DNA reads as TGTGCCACCAGCAGGGGAAAAGCGGATAGCTCCTACAATGAGCAGTTCTTC. The full variable domain, with the rest looked up from reference TRBV15 and TRBJ2-1, is DAMVIQNPRYQVTQFGKPVTLSCSQTLNHNVMYWYQQKSSQAPKLLFHYYDKDFNNEADTPDNFQSRRPNTSFCFLDIRSPGLGDTAMYLCATSRGKADSSYNEQFFGPGTRLTVL.

The sample holds many counts of this clonotype. The rearrangement joins TRBV15 to TRBJ1-5; D is unresolved. Germline V gene lookup returns CDR1 LNHNV and CDR2 YYDKDF (reference sequence). V shed 0 bases and J shed 2 bases, with 5 bases lying between them. The CDR3 has 14 residues. CDR3 region: CATSREQGNQPQHF. The DNA of the CDR3 is TGTGCCACCAGCAGAGAGCAAGGCAATCAGCCCCAGCATTTT.

This clonotype was seen ten or more times. This rearrangement joins TRBV27 to TRBJ1-2; the D is unclear. V shed 6 bases and J shed 2 bases, with 16 bases lying between them. This CDR3 contains 15 residues. From germline, CDR1 is MNHEY and CDR2 SMNVEV (reference sequence). The CDR3 reads CASSLFAASNYGYTF. As DNA, the CDR3 is TGTGCCAGCAGCCTGTTTGCAGCCTCGAACTATGGCTACACCTTC.

The rearrangement links TRBV2 to TRBJ2-1; weak D call: TRBD2 (5 bases). The CDR3 is 15 residues long. Germline values: CDR1 SNHLY, CDR2 FYNNEI. Trimming stripped 7 bases from V and 5 bases from J, with 18 bases between. For the CDR3, the DNA is TGTGCCAGCACCGCCCGGTGGCTAGCCCACAATGAGCAGTTCTTC. It translates to CASTARWLAHNEQFF.

This clonotype was counted ten times or more. The chain links TRBV5-1 to TRBJ2-7; 9 nucleotides match TRBD2. There are 15 residues in the CDR3. Trimming removed 4 bases from V and 7 bases from J; junction bases left unmatched: 12. Germline CDR1 SGHRS, CDR2 YFSETQ. CDR3 sequence: CASSTGSGLALEQYF. The CDR3 coding sequence is TGCGCCAGCAGCACGGGGTCGGGACTAGCCTTAGAGCAGTACTTC.

This chain joins TRBV27 and TRBJ2-3; 8 bases match TRBD2. This CDR3 region has 17 residues. Germline loops: CDR1 MNHEY, CDR2 SMNVEV (reference sequence). Germline trimming cut 6 bases from V and 6 bases from J; bases unmatched to any gene: 17. Written as DNA, the CDR3 is TGTGCCAGCAGACCCGCCCCCTTAGCGGGACCGGGGGATACGCAGTATTTT. Protein sequence: CASRPAPLAGPGDTQYF.

This chain links TRBV15 with TRBJ1-2; TRBD1 aligns across 7 bases. The J segment lost 0 bases and the V segment lost 3 bases, leaving 4 bases of the junction unmatched. This CDR3 contains 15 residues. CDR1 and CDR2 (germline): LNHNV, YYDKDF (reference sequence). CDR3 region: CATSSGQAANYGYTF. CDR3 coding DNA: TGTGCCACCAGCAGTGGACAGGCGGCTAACTATGGCTACACCTTC.

The DNA of the CDR3 is TGCAGCGTTACAGGGGGCAGTACTAATGAAAAACTGTTTTTT. Translating it yields CSVTGGSTNEKLFF. This rearrangement joins TRBV29-1 to TRBJ1-4; 9 bases align to TRBD1. CDR3 size: 14 residues. V gave up 5 bases and J gave up 2 bases; unmatched junction bases: 3. Germline loops: CDR1 SQVTM, CDR2 ANQGSEA.

This clonotype occurred many times. The J gene is TRBJ1-5, the V gene TRBV6-1, with D uncertain. The CDR3 is 13 amino acids. V lost 7 bases, J lost 6 bases, and 13 bases lay in between. Germline V CDR1 and CDR2: MNHNS, SASEGT. CDR3 bases: TGTGCCAGCAAATTCGGGATTGTTCAGCCCCAGCATTTT. It is translated as CASKFGIVQPQHF.

This clonotype was observed a handful of times. The V and J genes are TRBV5-1 and TRBJ2-3, with 7 bases identical to TRBD2. V lost 5 bases, J lost 6 bases, and 15 bases stayed unmatched. The germline V gene has CDR1 SGHRS and CDR2 YFSETQ. This CDR3 contains 16 residues. The CDR3: CASSSISGANKDTQYF. The DNA of the CDR3 is TGCGCCAGCAGTTCCATCAGCGGGGCTAACAAGGATACGCAGTATTTT.

The chain employs TRBV28 and TRBJ1-3; 7 bases line up with TRBD1. This CDR3 region has 16 residues. Trimming at V came to 5 bases and at J to 1 base, leaving 8 bases not matched to a gene. Germline values: CDR1 MDHEN, CDR2 SYDVKM. The CDR3 protein is CASSPPGQLSGNTIYF. CDR3 DNA sequence: TGTGCCAGCAGTCCACCGGGACAGCTATCTGGAAACACCATATATTTT.

This sequence joins TRBV7-6 and TRBJ2-7; maybe TRBD1 (6 bases). Trimming left V 3 bases short and J 4 bases short, with 16 bases between. CDR1 and CDR2 from the germline V gene are SGHVS and FNYEAQ. The CDR3 covers 15 residues. CDR3 DNA: TGTGCCAGCAGCTTGTACCGGGACAAATTATACGAGCAGTACTTC. It translates to CASSLYRDKLYEQYF.